The 28 T cell receptor beta chains listed next were all sequenced from one sample in a study of blood T cell repertoires in COVID-19. Clones were sequenced by immunoSEQ multiplex PCR, and TCRdb holds only the in-frame ones, with some missing. The table includes some 250,000 clones, around 84% detected once. Sequencing input: peripheral blood. Source of these receptors: a woman between 18 and 30 years old with acute or convalescent COVID-19.

This clone occurred once. The rearrangement joins TRBV7-4 to TRBJ1-4; 7 bases align to TRBD1. Per germline, CDR1 SGHVT and CDR2 SQSDAQ. The junction had 5 bases not matched to a gene; V was cut back by 3 bases and J by 7 bases. CDR3 size: 14 residues. As DNA, the CDR3 is TGTGCCAGCAGCTTGAGGGGGCTTTTTGAAAAACTGTTTTTT. Translated, it gives CASSLRGLFEKLFF.

This clone was detected a few times. The V and J genes are TRBV6-6 and TRBJ2-1; TRBD1 might be the D (6 bases). There are 15 residues in the CDR3. V was pared by 10 bases and J by 4 bases, with 20 bases between. The germline V gene encodes CDR1 MNHNY and CDR2 SVGAGI (reference sequence). The CDR3 bases are TGTGCCACCCTCGGGCCACAGGGAGATTACAATGAGCAGTTCTTC. Translated: CATLGPQGDYNEQFF.

This chain links TRBV5-4 with TRBJ2-7, with 16 bases identical to TRBD2. Germline CDR1 reads SGHNT; CDR2 reads YYREEE (reference sequence). The junction had 7 bases not matched to a gene; V was cut back by 5 bases and J by 5 bases. The CDR3 is made up of 16 amino acids. The DNA of the CDR3 is TGTGCCAGCAGAGGCGGGACTAGCGGGAGGGTCCACGAGCAGTACTTC. As protein: CASRGGTSGRVHEQYF. The whole variable domain, remainder taken from reference TRBV5-4 and TRBJ2-7, is ETGVTQSPTHLIKTRGQQVTLRCSSQSGHNTVSWYQQALGQGPQFIFQYYREEENGRGNFPPRFSGLQFPNYSSELNVNALELDDSALYLCASRGGTSGRVHEQYFGPGTRLTVT.

This clone was recorded only once. This CDR3 reads CASSRWVSQSRAEQFF. The CDR3 DNA reads TGTGCCAGTAGTAGATGGGTGAGCCAAAGCAGGGCTGAGCAGTTCTTC. The V and J genes are TRBV19 and TRBJ2-1, with D possibly matching TRBD1 (5 bases). This CDR3 spans 16 amino acids. Between the trimmed V and J ends, which lost 4 bases and 9 bases, there was a span of 22 bases. Germline values: CDR1 LNHDA, CDR2 SQIVND (reference sequence).

The gene calls are TRBV28 and TRBJ1-3; TRBD1 matches at 7 bases. The germline V gene encodes CDR1 MDHEN and CDR2 SYDVKM. The CDR3 is made up of 16 amino acids. J lost 2 bases, V lost 6 bases, and 10 bases had no gene match. For the CDR3, the DNA is TGTGCCAGCAGGTTACCAAACAGGGGAGCTGGAAACACCATATATTTT. This encodes CASRLPNRGAGNTIYF. Using reference TRBV28 and TRBJ1-3 for the parts outside the CDR3, the full variable domain is DVKVTQSSRYLVKRTGEKVFLECVQDMDHENMFWYRQDPGLGLRLIYFSYDVKMKEKGDIPEGYSVSREKKERFSLILESASTNQTSMYLCASRLPNRGAGNTIYFGEGSWLTVV.

The chain recombines TRBV28 with TRBJ1-1; 11 bases agree with TRBD1. CDR1 is MDHEN, CDR2 SYDVKM, per germline. This CDR3 spans 15 amino acids. Losses at the gene ends were 5 bases for V and 8 bases for J; bases not matched to a gene: 10. The CDR3 sequence: CASSKPGQGVAEAFF. CDR3 nucleotide sequence: TGTGCCAGCAGTAAACCGGGACAGGGGGTAGCGGAAGCTTTCTTT.

This clone was recorded only once. This chain links TRBV29-1 with TRBJ1-2, with D maybe TRBD1 (5 bases). V was trimmed by 4 bases and J by 4 bases, leaving 7 bases between them. This CDR3 contains 11 residues. Germline loops: CDR1 SQVTM, CDR2 ANQGSEA. The CDR3 is CSVVGGYGYTF. The CDR3 bases are TGCAGCGTTGTCGGGGGCTATGGCTACACCTTC.

The J gene is TRBJ2-7, the V gene TRBV2, with D possibly being TRBD1 (6 bases). The CDR3 is made up of 11 amino acids. CDR1 is SNHLY and CDR2 is FYNNEI in the germline V gene. The V and J ends lost 6 bases and 3 bases respectively, with 6 bases between them. In DNA form, the CDR3 reads TGTGCCAGCAGGGACAGCTACGAGCAGTACTTC. As protein: CASRDSYEQYF.

V and J are TRBV19 and TRBJ2-2; D unclear. This CDR3 is built from 14 residues. V shed 3 bases and J shed 7 bases, with 12 bases lying between them. The V gene's germline CDR1 is LNHDA and CDR2 SQIVND (reference sequence). The CDR3 nucleotides are TGTGCCAGTAGTATTGAGAACCGAGGCGGGGAGCTGTTTTTT. Its protein is CASSIENRGGELFF.

V gene TRBV6-6 combines with J gene TRBJ1-2; TRBD1 is a possible D gene (5 bases). Trimming shortened V by 5 bases and J by 4 bases, and 14 bases separated the two germline ends. CDR3 length equals 14 residues. The V gene's germline CDR1 is MNHNY and CDR2 SVGAGI (reference sequence). The CDR3 loop is CASSQQAVSYGYTF. The DNA of the CDR3 is TGTGCCAGCAGTCAACAGGCTGTGAGCTATGGCTACACCTTC.

The chain couples TRBV7-9 to TRBJ2-7; perhaps TRBD1 as D (5 bases). The germline gives CDR1 SEHNR, CDR2 FQNEAQ (reference sequence). This CDR3 spans 13 amino acids. V shed 3 bases and J shed 5 bases, with 11 bases lying between them. As DNA, the CDR3 is TGTGCCAGCAGCTTTCAGGGCAGTAACGAGCAGTACTTC. Its protein product is CASSFQGSNEQYF. The full variable domain, with the rest looked up from reference TRBV7-9 and TRBJ2-7, is DTGVSQNPRHKITKRGQNVTFRCDPISEHNRLYWYRQTLGQGPEFLTYFQNEAQLEKSRLLSDRFSAERPKGSFSTLEIQRTEQGDSAMYLCASSFQGSNEQYFGPGTRLTVT.

The gene calls are TRBV3-1 (or the pseudogene TRBV3-2) and TRBJ2-1, with a weak D call TRBD2 (6 bases). The V gene's germline CDR1 is LGHDT and CDR2 YNNKEL (reference sequence). This CDR3 has 15 residues. V was shortened by 0 bases and J by 8 bases, with 14 bases between the two germline ends. For the CDR3, the DNA is TGTGCCAGCAGCCAAGAGTATAACTGGGACTATGAGCAGTTCTTC. It encodes CASSQEYNWDYEQFF.

This rearrangement joins TRBV29-1 to TRBJ2-5, with D hard to call. Germline values: CDR1 SQVTM, CDR2 ANQGSEA. The V gene lost 0 bases and the J gene lost 9 bases, with 11 bases spanning the gap. This CDR3 is 12 amino acids long. The CDR3 is CSVEETAMAQYF. The CDR3, as DNA: TGCAGCGTTGAAGAAACAGCCATGGCCCAGTACTTC.

J is TRBJ1-4 and V is TRBV3-1 (or the pseudogene TRBV3-2), with 9 bases lining up with TRBD1. The J segment lost 13 bases and the V segment lost 4 bases, leaving 10 bases of the junction unmatched. Germline V gives CDR1 LGHDT, CDR2 YNNKEL (reference sequence). There are 14 residues in the CDR3. The CDR3 DNA reads TGTGCCAGCAGCCGGCCGGGACAGGGTTATAGACTGTTTTTT. Its translation is CASSRPGQGYRLFF.

The chain joins TRBV2 to TRBJ1-1, with a possible D match to TRBD1 (6 bases). The CDR3 contains 17 residues. V lost 6 bases and J 3 bases, leaving 23 bases between the germline ends. CDR1 is SNHLY, CDR2 FYNNEI, per germline. CDR3 sequence (DNA): TGTGCCAGCAGGGAGAGGACAGCAGCTGTTATGGACACTGAAGCTTTCTTT. Its translation: CASRERTAAVMDTEAFF.

The V and J genes are TRBV5-1 and TRBJ1-4; D may be TRBD1 (6 bases). CDR1 is SGHRS, CDR2 YFSETQ, per germline. The CDR3 covers 13 residues. V lost 4 bases to trimming and J lost 7 bases, with 11 bases between them. The CDR3 nucleotides read TGCGCCAGCAGCGATGGGACACTTGAAAAACTGTTTTTT. The encoded protein is CASSDGTLEKLFF.

The chain links TRBV5-1 to TRBJ2-2; 11 nucleotides agree with TRBD1. The germline V gene has CDR1 SGHRS and CDR2 YFSETQ. The ends lost 5 bases at V and 5 bases at J; junction bases unmatched: 5. The CDR3 is 15 residues long. This chain's CDR3 is CASSPGTGGTGELFF. CDR3 sequence (DNA): TGCGCCAGCAGTCCCGGGACAGGGGGGACCGGGGAGCTGTTTTTT.

This clone was detected a few times. The V gene is TRBV27, the J gene TRBJ1-2; perhaps TRBD1 as D (6 bases). CDR1 is MNHEY, CDR2 SMNVEV, per germline (reference sequence). The CDR3 is made up of 13 amino acids. Trimming shortened V by 6 bases and J by 5 bases, and 13 bases separated the two germline ends. CDR3: CASSLQGRYGYTF. The CDR3 DNA reads TGTGCCAGCAGCCTACAGGGCCGGTATGGCTACACCTTC.

The chain combines TRBV7-2 with TRBJ2-3, with TRBD1 identical over 8 bases. Unmatched junction bases numbered 9, after V lost 5 bases and J lost 8 bases. CDR1 and CDR2 (germline): SGHTA, FQGNSA. The length of the CDR3 is 14 residues. The CDR3 is CASSPGQGQGTQYF. CDR3 in DNA: TGTGCCAGCAGCCCAGGACAGGGCCAAGGTACGCAGTATTTT.

The V and J genes are TRBV11-3 and TRBJ2-7; 10 bases map to TRBD2. Trimming took 6 bases from V and 2 from J; bases not matched to a gene: 7. The germline V gene encodes CDR1 SGHNT and CDR2 YENEEA. This CDR3 is built from 15 residues. The CDR3 nucleotides are TGTGCCAGCAGTTTACTAGCGGGACCTGCCTACGAGCAGTACTTC. This gives the protein CASSLLAGPAYEQYF.

This clone was seen a few times. This chain links TRBV7-2 with TRBJ1-6; 7 nucleotides match TRBD1. V lost 3 bases to trimming and J lost 10 bases; unmatched junction nucleotides: 6. This CDR3 comprises 14 residues. Germline V gene lookup returns CDR1 SGHTA and CDR2 FQGNSA. CDR3 DNA: TGTGCCAGCAGCTTTCCCCAGGGACAGTCACCCCTCCACTTT. Residues: CASSFPQGQSPLHF.

The V and J genes are TRBV3-1 (or the pseudogene TRBV3-2) and TRBJ2-1; 11 bases agree with TRBD2. This CDR3 comprises 16 residues. With V trimmed by 3 bases and J by 4 bases, 5 bases remained unmatched. CDR1 and CDR2 (germline): LGHDT, YNNKEL (reference sequence). CDR3 coding DNA: TGTGCCAGCAGCCACTCCGGGACTAGCGGTTACAATGAGCAGTTCTTC. It translates to CASSHSGTSGYNEQFF.

The chain couples TRBV5-1 to TRBJ2-3, with TRBD2 identical over 9 bases. CDR1 SGHRS and CDR2 YFSETQ come from the germline V gene. Losses at the gene ends were 4 bases for V and 0 bases for J; bases not matched to a gene: 9. The CDR3 covers 17 residues. CDR3 in amino acids: CASSGGIAGASTDTQYF. CDR3 in DNA: TGCGCCAGCAGCGGAGGGATAGCGGGAGCGAGCACAGATACGCAGTATTTT.

CDR3 protein: CASSLVGTNYEQYF. The CDR3 DNA reads as TGTGCCAGCAGCTTAGTGGGGACTAACTACGAGCAGTACTTC. The chain carries TRBV11-2 and TRBJ2-7, with 7 nucleotides matching TRBD2. The CDR3 covers 14 residues. Germline values: CDR1 SGHAT, CDR2 FQNNGV. The junction had 3 bases not matched to a gene; V was cut back by 1 base and J by 3 bases.

This clone was counted a single time. V and J are TRBV12-3 or TRBV12-4 and TRBJ2-7; D is unclear. The CDR3 consists of 12 residues. The V gene lost 6 bases and the J gene lost 2 bases, with 8 bases spanning the gap. The DNA of the CDR3 is TGTGCCAGCAGAGGCAGGACCTACGAGCAGTACTTC. Translation gives CASRGRTYEQYF.

The chain has TRBV14 and TRBJ2-4, with 8 bases fitting TRBD1. Germline assignment: CDR1 SGHDN and CDR2 FVKESK. V was clipped by 1 base and J by 11 bases; unmatched bases: 13. CDR3 length: 16 residues. The CDR3 DNA sequence: TGTGCCAGCAGCCAAGGGTACGGGACAGGAGGGAATTTTCAGTACTTC. Residues: CASSQGYGTGGNFQYF.

The J gene is TRBJ2-5, the V gene TRBV4-3; no clear D. The CDR3 has 13 residues. Germline values: CDR1 LGHNA, CDR2 YSLEER. The ends were cut back, 0 bases at V and 4 bases at J, with 6 bases in the middle. In nucleotides, the CDR3 is TGCGCCAGCAGCCAAGACTCGTTAGAGACCCAGTACTTC. Protein sequence: CASSQDSLETQYF.

V is TRBV5-1 and J is TRBJ1-6, with 7 bases lining up with TRBD1. The germline V gene has CDR1 SGHRS and CDR2 YFSETQ. Trimming removed 0 bases from V and 3 bases from J; junction bases left unmatched: 3. This CDR3 comprises 16 residues. The CDR3 here is CASSLAGTVYNSPLHF. The CDR3 DNA reads TGCGCCAGCAGCTTGGCCGGGACAGTCTATAATTCACCCCTCCACTTT.